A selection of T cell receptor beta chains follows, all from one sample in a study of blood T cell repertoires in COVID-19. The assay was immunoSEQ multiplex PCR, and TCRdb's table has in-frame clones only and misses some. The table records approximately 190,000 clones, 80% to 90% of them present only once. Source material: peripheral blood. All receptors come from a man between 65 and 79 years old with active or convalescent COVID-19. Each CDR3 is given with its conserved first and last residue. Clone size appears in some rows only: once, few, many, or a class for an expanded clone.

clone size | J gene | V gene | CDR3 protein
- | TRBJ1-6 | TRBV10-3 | CAISSSNSPLHF
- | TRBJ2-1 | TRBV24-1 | CATSDGRRNEQFF
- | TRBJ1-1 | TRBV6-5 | CASTIDRLNTEAFF
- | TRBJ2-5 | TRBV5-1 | CASSFPSGGTQETQYF
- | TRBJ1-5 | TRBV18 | CASSRDGQGIQPQHF
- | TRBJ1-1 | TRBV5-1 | CASSLQGVYTEAFF
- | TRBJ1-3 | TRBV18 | CASSLDRTGGNTIYF
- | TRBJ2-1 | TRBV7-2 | CASSGDRGRNEQFF
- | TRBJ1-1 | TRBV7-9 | CASSLETRNTEAFF
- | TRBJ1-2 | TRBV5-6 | CASSFIRNRVNNYGYTF
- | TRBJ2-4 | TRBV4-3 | CASSQERSGVGNIQYF
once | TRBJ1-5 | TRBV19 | CASSMAGNSNQPQHF
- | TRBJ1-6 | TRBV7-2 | CASSLDLDSPLHF
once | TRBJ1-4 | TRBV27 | CASSAHSGFANEKLFF
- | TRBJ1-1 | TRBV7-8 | CASSLLHRDTEAFF
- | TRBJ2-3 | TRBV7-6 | CASSLTQFTDTQYF
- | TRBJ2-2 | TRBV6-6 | CASRARGNTGELFF
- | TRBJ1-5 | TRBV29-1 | CSVKTGSNQPQHF
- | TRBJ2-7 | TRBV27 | CASSLLGTAAYEQYF
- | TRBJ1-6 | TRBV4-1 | CASSQVRIGGWNSPLHF
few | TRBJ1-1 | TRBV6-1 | CASSEDRGRTWLTEAFF
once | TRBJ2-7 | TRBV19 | CASSKPGQGRYEQYF
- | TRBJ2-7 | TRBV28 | CASRRNGGTNYEQYF
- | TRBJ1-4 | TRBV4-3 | CASSQDLLIPGTGSRKLFF
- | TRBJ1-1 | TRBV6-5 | CASSYSEANTEAFF
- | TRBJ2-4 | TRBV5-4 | CASSSPGKNIQYF
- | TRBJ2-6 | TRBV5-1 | CATSGTASGANVLTF
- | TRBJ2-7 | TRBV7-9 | CASGTSGSYEQYF
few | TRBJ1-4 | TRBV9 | CASSTSGTGFEKLFF
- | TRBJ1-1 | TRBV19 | CASSTGLITEAFF
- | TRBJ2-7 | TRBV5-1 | CASRPTAREDLRVEQYF
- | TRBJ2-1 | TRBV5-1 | CASSAGQLYNEQFF
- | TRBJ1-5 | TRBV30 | CAWSVRSGSQPQHF
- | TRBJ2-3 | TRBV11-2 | CASSTGLAGGTDTQYF
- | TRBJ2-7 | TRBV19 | CASSPGSSGDYEQYF
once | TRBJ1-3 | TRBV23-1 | CASSQSRGGYSGNTIYF
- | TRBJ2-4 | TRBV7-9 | CASSAQDRNIQYF
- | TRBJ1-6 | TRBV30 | CAWSVGQDNSPLHF
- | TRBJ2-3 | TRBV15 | CATSRDKSGYSPSTDTQYF
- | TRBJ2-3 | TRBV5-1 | CASSLLPSTDTQYF
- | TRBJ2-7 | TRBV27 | CASSPSMGRVEQYF
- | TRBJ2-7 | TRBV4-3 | CASSQDQRASYEQYF
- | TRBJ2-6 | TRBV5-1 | CASTTRVFGANVLTF
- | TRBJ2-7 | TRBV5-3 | CARSLRTARTHIYEQYF
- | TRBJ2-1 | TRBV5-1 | CASSSDNEQFF
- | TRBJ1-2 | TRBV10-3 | CAISESPGYQGYTF